The clone carrying this T cell receptor beta chain showed up many times. Its antigen is not known. The sample belongs to a study of response to subunit inactivated influenza vaccine. Findings and limits, study-wide: It was the authors' suggestion that each seasonal influenza vaccination recruits few new T cells.

TCRdb processed the RT-PCR reads anew with MiXCR; each CDR3 protein has one entry. The sample holds under 950,000 distinct CDR3 sequences, less than 25% seen once. Germline V lookup: CDR1 DFQATT, CDR2 SNEGSKA (reference sequence). The CDR3 has 11 residues. V gene TRBV20-1 combines with J gene TRBJ2-7; TRBD1 agrees at 7 bases. The source material was PBMCs from blood, sampled about 5 days after vaccination. The clonotype originates from a middle-aged man who received an inactivated influenza vaccine. The CDR3 loop reads CSAAGGYEQYF. DNA of the CDR3: TGCAGCGCTGCAGGGGGCTACGAGCAGTACTTC.